These T cell receptor beta chains were read from a single sample in a study of Ad26.COV2.S vaccination and SARS-CoV-2 variants. The data were produced by immunoSEQ multiplex PCR, yet TCRdb's version contains in-frame clones alone and is incomplete. This table holds 350,000 to 550,000 clones, roughly 89% found once. This sample comprised peripheral blood, obtained in a trial of Ad26.COV2.S vaccine versus placebo. These receptors all come from a person between 18 and 65 years old who received the Ad26.COV2.S COVID-19 vaccine or a placebo. Both conserved end residues are part of each CDR3. The order of the fields is J gene, D gene, clone size, CDR3 length, V gene, CDR3 DNA, CDR3 protein. A D gene is named only where the DNA matches it firmly. A clone size is listed for some rows: how often the clone was seen (once, few, many), or a class if it is expanded.

J gene: TRBJ2-3
D gene: NA
clone size: NA
CDR3 length: 14
V gene: TRBV21-1
CDR3 DNA: TGTGCCACCGATGGAGGATTAGCATCCCCTACGCAGTATTTT
CDR3 protein: CATDGGLASPTQYF

J gene: TRBJ2-5
D gene: NA
clone size: NA
CDR3 length: 14
V gene: TRBV5-1
CDR3 DNA: TGCGCCAGCAGCTTGCAGCGGGTTCAAGAGACCCAGTACTTC
CDR3 protein: CASSLQRVQETQYF

J gene: TRBJ1-1
D gene: NA
clone size: NA
CDR3 length: 17
V gene: TRBV6-1
CDR3 DNA: TGTGCCAGCAGTGGCCCTACCAGGGGACCCATGAACACTGAAGCTTTCTTT
CDR3 protein: CASSGPTRGPMNTEAFF

J gene: TRBJ2-1
D gene: NA
clone size: NA
CDR3 length: 15
V gene: TRBV30
CDR3 DNA: TGTGCCTGGAGCCCGGGAAGTGGGGCTTACAATGAGCAGTTCTTC
CDR3 protein: CAWSPGSGAYNEQFF

J gene: TRBJ2-5
D gene: TRBD2
clone size: NA
CDR3 length: 16
V gene: TRBV6-2/TRBV6-3
CDR3 DNA: TGTGCCAGCAGTTCGTTACTAGCGGAGAGGTGGGAGACCCAGTACTTC
CDR3 protein: CASSSLLAERWETQYF

J gene: TRBJ2-2
D gene: TRBD1
clone size: NA
CDR3 length: 15
V gene: TRBV2
CDR3 DNA: TGTGCCAGCAGTGAGACAGGGTCGAACACCGGGGAGCTGTTTTTT
CDR3 protein: CASSETGSNTGELFF

J gene: TRBJ2-3
D gene: TRBD1
clone size: NA
CDR3 length: 14
V gene: TRBV4-1
CDR3 DNA: TGCGCCAGCAGCCAAGACAGGGGGATGGGTACGCAGTATTTT
CDR3 protein: CASSQDRGMGTQYF

J gene: TRBJ2-7
D gene: TRBD2
clone size: NA
CDR3 length: 16
V gene: TRBV4-2
CDR3 DNA: TGTGCCAGCAGCCAAGCGGGAGGGGAGGGACCCTACGAGCAGTACTTC
CDR3 protein: CASSQAGGEGPYEQYF

J gene: TRBJ2-3
D gene: TRBD2
clone size: NA
CDR3 length: 15
V gene: TRBV5-4
CDR3 DNA: TGTGCCAGCAGAACCGGGACTAGCGGGAGTCAGACGCAGTATTTT
CDR3 protein: CASRTGTSGSQTQYF

J gene: TRBJ2-7
D gene: TRBD1
clone size: NA
CDR3 length: 14
V gene: TRBV5-1
CDR3 DNA: TGCGCCAGCAGCTTGGACAGGGGCTCGGACGAGCAGTACTTC
CDR3 protein: CASSLDRGSDEQYF

J gene: TRBJ1-3
D gene: NA
clone size: NA
CDR3 length: 14
V gene: TRBV9
CDR3 DNA: TGTGCCAGCAGCGTAACAGGGCAGGGATACACCATATATTTT
CDR3 protein: CASSVTGQGYTIYF

J gene: TRBJ2-3
D gene: NA
clone size: NA
CDR3 length: 11
V gene: TRBV5-5
CDR3 DNA: TGTGCCAGCAGTAACACAGATACGCAGTATTTT
CDR3 protein: CASSNTDTQYF

J gene: TRBJ2-1
D gene: NA
clone size: NA
CDR3 length: 14
V gene: TRBV7-2
CDR3 DNA: TGTGCCAGCAGCTTACTCGGTATCGTCAATGAGCAGTTCTTC
CDR3 protein: CASSLLGIVNEQFF

J gene: TRBJ1-2
D gene: NA
clone size: once
CDR3 length: 15
V gene: TRBV6-5
CDR3 DNA: TGTGCCAGCCTCCGGGACTTAACTACGCACTATGGCTACACCTTC
CDR3 protein: CASLRDLTTHYGYTF

J gene: TRBJ2-1
D gene: TRBD2
clone size: NA
CDR3 length: 14
V gene: TRBV14
CDR3 DNA: TGTGCCAGCGGGAAGCGGGGCTCCTACAATGAGCAGTTCTTC
CDR3 protein: CASGKRGSYNEQFF

J gene: TRBJ1-5
D gene: NA
clone size: NA
CDR3 length: 13
V gene: TRBV30
CDR3 DNA: TGTGCCTGGAGCTTGGGAGGCAATCAGCCCCAGCATTTT
CDR3 protein: CAWSLGGNQPQHF

J gene: TRBJ2-1
D gene: TRBD2
clone size: once
CDR3 length: 15
V gene: TRBV7-9
CDR3 DNA: TGTGCCAGCTTGGACTCCGGGACTACTTACAATGAGCAGTTCTTC
CDR3 protein: CASLDSGTTYNEQFF

J gene: TRBJ1-1
D gene: TRBD1
clone size: NA
CDR3 length: 16
V gene: TRBV4-1
CDR3 DNA: TGCGCCAGCAGCCAATTGGGGACAGGGGCCCTCACTGAAGCTTTCTTT
CDR3 protein: CASSQLGTGALTEAFF

J gene: TRBJ2-7
D gene: TRBD2
clone size: NA
CDR3 length: 16
V gene: TRBV28
CDR3 DNA: TGTGCCAGCAGTTCGACTAGCGGGGGCCGCTCCTACGAGCAGTACTTC
CDR3 protein: CASSSTSGGRSYEQYF

J gene: TRBJ2-5
D gene: TRBD2
clone size: NA
CDR3 length: 18
V gene: TRBV29-1
CDR3 DNA: TGCAGCCAAGACCCTTCGACTAGCGGGGGAGAGTACCAAGAGACCCAGTACTTC
CDR3 protein: CSQDPSTSGGEYQETQYF

J gene: TRBJ1-3
D gene: NA
clone size: NA
CDR3 length: 15
V gene: TRBV18
CDR3 DNA: TGTGCCAGCTCCGGGGGCCATGGCTCTGGAAACACCATATATTTT
CDR3 protein: CASSGGHGSGNTIYF

J gene: TRBJ1-2
D gene: NA
clone size: once
CDR3 length: 14
V gene: TRBV21-1
CDR3 DNA: TGTGCCAGCAGCAATGGGACGGTGAACTATGGCTACACCTTC
CDR3 protein: CASSNGTVNYGYTF

J gene: TRBJ2-7
D gene: TRBD2
clone size: NA
CDR3 length: 16
V gene: TRBV3-1/TRBV3-2
CDR3 DNA: TGTGCCAGCAGCCAAGTTAACGAGCGGGGGGCTAGAGAGCAGTACTTC
CDR3 protein: CASSQVNERGAREQYF

J gene: TRBJ1-4
D gene: TRBD1
clone size: NA
CDR3 length: 15
V gene: TRBV18
CDR3 DNA: TGTGCCAGCTCACCCGCGGGGGACAGCGGAGAAAAACTGTTTTTT
CDR3 protein: CASSPAGDSGEKLFF

J gene: TRBJ2-6
D gene: TRBD1
clone size: NA
CDR3 length: 20
V gene: TRBV28
CDR3 DNA: TGTGCCAGCAGTTTGCCCGCTTACAGGGGGCGCGGGTCTGGGGCCAACGTCCTGACTTTC
CDR3 protein: CASSLPAYRGRGSGANVLTF

J gene: TRBJ1-2
D gene: NA
clone size: few
CDR3 length: 15
V gene: TRBV6-5
CDR3 DNA: TGTGCCAGCAGCCAAACCAGCGGGGGGACCTATGGCTACACCTTC
CDR3 protein: CASSQTSGGTYGYTF

J gene: TRBJ1-4
D gene: NA
clone size: NA
CDR3 length: 17
V gene: TRBV4-2
CDR3 DNA: TGTGCCAGCAGCTTACGACAGCCAGCGCAGGGTAATGAAAAACTGTTTTTT
CDR3 protein: CASSLRQPAQGNEKLFF

J gene: TRBJ2-7
D gene: NA
clone size: NA
CDR3 length: 13
V gene: TRBV11-2
CDR3 DNA: TGTGCCAGCAGCTTCGGACTCAACTACGAGCAGTACTTC
CDR3 protein: CASSFGLNYEQYF

J gene: TRBJ2-7
D gene: TRBD1
clone size: NA
CDR3 length: 14
V gene: TRBV5-4
CDR3 DNA: TGTGCCAGCAGCCGGGACAGGTCTTCGGACGAGCAGTACTTC
CDR3 protein: CASSRDRSSDEQYF

J gene: TRBJ2-1
D gene: TRBD2
clone size: NA
CDR3 length: 17
V gene: TRBV7-6
CDR3 DNA: TGTGCCAGCAGCCATACTCTAGCGGGAGGGCGGCACAATGAGCAGTTCTTC
CDR3 protein: CASSHTLAGGRHNEQFF

J gene: TRBJ1-4
D gene: NA
clone size: NA
CDR3 length: 17
V gene: TRBV4-1
CDR3 DNA: TGCGCCAGCAGCCAAGATTGGAGGGGGGGAAGGATTGAAAAACTGTTTTTT
CDR3 protein: CASSQDWRGGRIEKLFF

J gene: TRBJ2-4
D gene: TRBD2
clone size: NA
CDR3 length: 17
V gene: TRBV28
CDR3 DNA: TGTGCCAGCAGTTTAGCTTCTAGCGGGGGGGCCTTAAACATTCAGTACTTC
CDR3 protein: CASSLASSGGALNIQYF

J gene: TRBJ2-1
D gene: NA
clone size: NA
CDR3 length: 13
V gene: TRBV3-1/TRBV3-2
CDR3 DNA: TGTGCCAGCAGCGCCACCGACTACAATGAGCAGTTCTTC
CDR3 protein: CASSATDYNEQFF

J gene: TRBJ2-6
D gene: NA
clone size: NA
CDR3 length: 15
V gene: TRBV7-9
CDR3 DNA: TGTGCCAGCAGCCGTGTCATCTCTGGGGCCAACGTCCTGACTTTC
CDR3 protein: CASSRVISGANVLTF

J gene: TRBJ1-1
D gene: TRBD1
clone size: NA
CDR3 length: 13
V gene: TRBV7-2
CDR3 DNA: TGTGCCAGCAGCTTGAGACAGGGCACTGAAGCTTTCTTT
CDR3 protein: CASSLRQGTEAFF

J gene: TRBJ2-3
D gene: TRBD1
clone size: NA
CDR3 length: 18
V gene: TRBV10-3
CDR3 DNA: TGTGCCATCAGTGAGTCTAGTGTAAACAGGGGTTACACAGATACGCAGTATTTT
CDR3 protein: CAISESSVNRGYTDTQYF

J gene: TRBJ2-1
D gene: NA
clone size: NA
CDR3 length: 14
V gene: TRBV27
CDR3 DNA: TGTGCCAGCAGGATACAGGGACCGGGGAATGAGCAGTTCTTC
CDR3 protein: CASRIQGPGNEQFF

J gene: TRBJ2-3
D gene: NA
clone size: NA
CDR3 length: 14
V gene: TRBV7-2
CDR3 DNA: TGTGCCAGCAGCTACGACGGTAACACAGATACGCAGTATTTT
CDR3 protein: CASSYDGNTDTQYF

J gene: TRBJ2-7
D gene: NA
clone size: NA
CDR3 length: 12
V gene: TRBV5-1
CDR3 DNA: TGCGCCAGCAGCCCCTCTTTCTACGAGCAGTACTTC
CDR3 protein: CASSPSFYEQYF

J gene: TRBJ2-7
D gene: TRBD2
clone size: few
CDR3 length: 17
V gene: TRBV27
CDR3 DNA: TGTGCCAGCAGCCTCCATCTAGCGGGGGGAAACCCAAACGAGCAGTACTTC
CDR3 protein: CASSLHLAGGNPNEQYF

J gene: TRBJ2-5
D gene: NA
clone size: NA
CDR3 length: 11
V gene: TRBV24-1
CDR3 DNA: TGTGCCACCGGGAATTGGGAGACCCAGTACTTC
CDR3 protein: CATGNWETQYF

J gene: TRBJ1-5
D gene: NA
clone size: NA
CDR3 length: 13
V gene: TRBV2
CDR3 DNA: TGTGCCAGCAGTGAACCAGGGAATCAGCCCCAGCATTTT
CDR3 protein: CASSEPGNQPQHF

J gene: TRBJ2-7
D gene: NA
clone size: NA
CDR3 length: 12
V gene: TRBV28
CDR3 DNA: TGTGCCAGCAGTTTGGAATTTTCCGAGCAGTACTTC
CDR3 protein: CASSLEFSEQYF

J gene: TRBJ1-3
D gene: NA
clone size: NA
CDR3 length: 21
V gene: TRBV30
CDR3 DNA: TGTGCCTGGAGTCCCCACTCACCCGGCAGCAGGGGATCGCTACCTGGAAACACCATATATTTT
CDR3 protein: CAWSPHSPGSRGSLPGNTIYF

J gene: TRBJ2-4
D gene: NA
clone size: NA
CDR3 length: 14
V gene: TRBV30
CDR3 DNA: TGTGCCCAAGGACCCGAGGGCGGCAAAAACATTCAGTACTTC
CDR3 protein: CAQGPEGGKNIQYF

J gene: TRBJ2-1
D gene: TRBD2
clone size: NA
CDR3 length: 16
V gene: TRBV30
CDR3 DNA: TGTGCCTGGAGAAGGCCTTCGGGGGGGCCAAGGAATGAGCAGTTCTTC
CDR3 protein: CAWRRPSGGPRNEQFF

J gene: TRBJ2-1
D gene: NA
clone size: NA
CDR3 length: 16
V gene: TRBV5-1
CDR3 DNA: TGCGCCAGCAGCTTGGCGCTCAGGGGGGTAGCAGACGAGCAGTTCTTC
CDR3 protein: CASSLALRGVADEQFF

J gene: TRBJ1-1
D gene: NA
clone size: NA
CDR3 length: 13
V gene: TRBV7-2
CDR3 DNA: TGTGCCAGCAGCTTAGTACACCAGGCGGGGGCTTTCTTT
CDR3 protein: CASSLVHQAGAFF

J gene: TRBJ2-5
D gene: NA
clone size: NA
CDR3 length: 13
V gene: TRBV29-1
CDR3 DNA: TGCAGCGTAGACGAGCGGTTTAGGGAGACCCAGTACTTC
CDR3 protein: CSVDERFRETQYF

J gene: TRBJ1-5
D gene: TRBD1
clone size: NA
CDR3 length: 17
V gene: TRBV28
CDR3 DNA: TGTGCCACCCAATCCGGGACAGGGGGCCATCCCAACCAGCCCCAGCATTTT
CDR3 protein: CATQSGTGGHPNQPQHF

J gene: TRBJ1-1
D gene: NA
clone size: once
CDR3 length: 14
V gene: TRBV4-3
CDR3 DNA: TGCGCCAGCAGCCAAGAGAAAGGGACTTCGATAGCTTTCTTT
CDR3 protein: CASSQEKGTSIAFF

J gene: TRBJ2-1
D gene: NA
clone size: NA
CDR3 length: 14
V gene: TRBV9
CDR3 DNA: TGTGCCAGCAGCGTAGCGGGGTGGGAACCTGAGCAGTTCTTC
CDR3 protein: CASSVAGWEPEQFF

J gene: TRBJ2-5
D gene: NA
clone size: NA
CDR3 length: 13
V gene: TRBV6-5
CDR3 DNA: TGTGCCAGCACCCCACCCGGTAGGGAGACCCAGTACTTC
CDR3 protein: CASTPPGRETQYF

J gene: TRBJ1-3
D gene: TRBD1
clone size: NA
CDR3 length: 15
V gene: TRBV9
CDR3 DNA: TGTGCCAGCAGCGTAGACAGGGGACTCGGAAACACCATATATTTT
CDR3 protein: CASSVDRGLGNTIYF